These 21 T cell receptor beta chains were sequenced from one sample in a study of CD8 T cells in ankylosing spondylitis. TCRdb itself ran the 5' RACE reads through MiXCR, one entry per CDR3 protein. The sample lists about 240,000 distinct CDR3 sequences, roughly 10% occurring once. Input material: blood, either unsorted or a sorted T cell fraction (not recorded which). The source of these receptors is a male donor with ankylosing spondylitis or in good health (not recorded which).

This clonotype was seen repeatedly, ten times or more. The chain combines TRBV12-3 or TRBV12-4 with TRBJ1-2; a possible D gene is TRBD1 (5 bases). Trimming took off 5 bases at V and 4 bases at J, with 14 bases between the two ends. This CDR3 has 14 amino acids. CDR3 nucleotide sequence: TGTGCCAGCAGTGAGCCAGGGAGACGCTATGGCTACACCTTC. Translating gives CASSEPGRRYGYTF.

There are a few counts of this clonotype. The V and J genes are TRBV10-3 and TRBJ2-7, with a possible D match to TRBD2 (6 bases). The CDR3 length is 14 residues. The V and J ends lost 6 bases and 5 bases respectively, with 17 bases between them. The germline V gene has CDR1 ENHRY and CDR2 SYGVKD. This chain's CDR3 is CAISGIAAGNEQYF. The CDR3 DNA reads as TGTGCCATCAGCGGGATAGCGGCAGGAAACGAGCAGTACTTC.

This clonotype has more than one count but fewer than ten. The rearrangement joins TRBV2 to TRBJ2-1; 9 nucleotides align to TRBD2. Looked up from germline, CDR1 is SNHLY and CDR2 is FYNNEI. Trimming at V came to 6 bases and at J to 2 bases, leaving 11 bases not matched to a gene. The CDR3 runs 17 residues. CDR3 in DNA: TGTGCCAGCAGAGGAGGCGGGAGGGCCCTGGCCTACAATGAGCAGTTCTTC. Translating gives CASRGGGRALAYNEQFF.

J is TRBJ2-1 and V is TRBV5-1; 9 positions agree with TRBD2. V lost 0 bases, J lost 9 bases, and 10 bases stayed unmatched. CDR1 is SGHRS and CDR2 is YFSETQ in the germline V gene. The CDR3 runs 16 residues. The CDR3 region is CASSLGGGSGSAEQFF. In nucleotides, the CDR3 is TGCGCCAGCAGCTTGGGCGGAGGTAGCGGGAGCGCTGAGCAGTTCTTC.

Many counts were recorded for this clonotype. V and J are TRBV7-2 and TRBJ2-1; 9 bases are shared with TRBD2. V gave up 0 bases and J gave up 0 bases; unmatched junction bases: 6. Germline lookup yields CDR1 SGHTA and CDR2 FQGNSA. The CDR3 is 18 residues long. The CDR3 loop reads CASSLALLAGHSYNEQFF. The CDR3 DNA sequence: TGTGCCAGCAGCTTAGCGCTCCTAGCGGGGCACTCCTACAATGAGCAGTTCTTC.

This clonotype was found many times. This chain joins TRBV29-1 and TRBJ2-2; 8 positions agree with TRBD1. V was clipped by 6 bases and J by 3 bases; unmatched bases: 6. The CDR3 is 14 amino acids. Germline lookup yields CDR1 SQVTM and CDR2 ANQGSEA. The CDR3 here is CSVQGAPDTGELFF. CDR3 DNA sequence: TGCAGCGTCCAGGGGGCGCCGGACACCGGGGAGCTGTTTTTT.

In this sample, this clonotype turned up a few times. The chain has TRBV20-1 and TRBJ2-1; 11 positions match TRBD2. The length of the CDR3 is 15 residues. The J segment lost 5 bases and the V segment lost 6 bases, leaving 9 bases of the junction unmatched. The germline gives CDR1 DFQATT, CDR2 SNEGSKA (reference sequence). The DNA for the CDR3 is TGCAGTGCGGATGCCGGGACTAGCGGTGACAATGAGCAGTTCTTC. Translated, it gives CSADAGTSGDNEQFF.

This clonotype appeared many times. This chain links TRBV18 with TRBJ2-3; 10 nucleotides line up with TRBD2. The CDR3 extends over 14 amino acids. Germline CDR1 is KGHSH and CDR2 is LQKENI. The ends lost 6 bases at V and 8 bases at J; junction bases unmatched: 8. The CDR3 DNA follows: TGTGCCAGCTCGTGGACTAGCGGCCACCCTACGCAGTATTTT. It codes for CASSWTSGHPTQYF.

Many counts were recorded for this clonotype. The chain uses TRBV4-2 and TRBJ1-2; the D is unclear. This CDR3 is built from 15 residues. The germline CDR1 and CDR2 sequences are LGHNA and YNFKEQ. The germline V and J ends were trimmed by 0 bases and 4 bases, with 12 bases remaining between them. DNA of the CDR3: TGTGCCAGCAGCCAAGAGCCAGGTTCCATCTATGGCTACACCTTC. It translates to CASSQEPGSIYGYTF.

Many counts were recorded for this clonotype. The V and J genes are TRBV4-2 and TRBJ2-1; D gene uncertain. This CDR3 is built from 14 residues. V was pared by 5 bases and J by 9 bases, with 17 bases between. Germline V gene data show CDR1 as LGHNA and CDR2 as YNFKEQ. CDR3 nucleotides: TGTGCCAGCAGCGACGACTGGAGTCTGGGTGAGCAGTTCTTC. Amino acids: CASSDDWSLGEQFF.

In its sample, this clonotype was seen a few times. This sequence joins TRBV12-3 or TRBV12-4 and TRBJ2-1, with 9 nucleotides matching TRBD2. J gave up 1 base and V 3 bases, and 7 bases lay outside the gene matches. CDR3 length: 17 residues. The CDR3 DNA sequence: TGTGCCAGCAGTTTTCAGACTAGCGGCCTTTCCTACAATGAGCAGTTCTTC. Translated: CASSFQTSGLSYNEQFF.

The chain links TRBV7-8 to TRBJ2-1, with D possibly TRBD2 on 6 matching bases. Germline CDR1 reads SGHVS; CDR2 reads FQNEAQ. The CDR3 has 16 amino acids. V lost 6 bases and J lost 4, with 19 bases in between. The CDR3 nucleotides are TGTGCCAGCAGTTTTCAGCTTCTAGCGTTATACAATGAGCAGTTCTTC. This codes for CASSFQLLALYNEQFF.

This clonotype was counted at least ten times. The V call is TRBV5-1, the J call TRBJ2-5; 10 nucleotides agree with TRBD2. The CDR3 loop spans 16 amino acids. V trimming: 0 bases; J trimming: 5 bases; junction bases outside the gene matches: 7. The V gene's germline CDR1 is SGHRS and CDR2 YFSETQ. The CDR3 is CASSLVLSGGPETQYF. In DNA, the CDR3 is TGCGCCAGCAGCTTGGTTCTTAGCGGGGGGCCGGAGACCCAGTACTTC.

V is TRBV29-1 and J is TRBJ2-5; the D gene could be TRBD1 or TRBD2 (6 bases each). This CDR3 spans 16 amino acids. Per germline, CDR1 SQVTM and CDR2 ANQGSEA. V was shortened by 7 bases and J by 0 bases, with 21 bases between the two germline ends. Here the CDR3 DNA reads TGCAGCGCCCGGACAGCCGGAGGGACGAACCAAGAGACCCAGTACTTC. It is translated as CSARTAGGTNQETQYF. Full variable domain (rest looked up from reference TRBV29-1 and TRBJ2-5): SAVISQKPSRDICQRGTSLTIQCQVDSQVTMMFWYRQQPGQSLTLIATANQGSEATYESGFVIDKFPISRPNLTFSTLTVSNMSPEDSSIYLCSARTAGGTNQETQYFGPGTRLLVL.

This clonotype appeared a few times. The genes are TRBV5-1 and TRBJ2-7; D not certain. CDR1 is SGHRS and CDR2 is YFSETQ in the germline V gene. This CDR3 contains 16 residues. Trimming took off 1 base at V and 4 bases at J, with 18 bases between the two ends. DNA of the CDR3: TGCGCCAGCAGCTTGTTTCTGGGCCAGGCGAATTACGAGCAGTACTTC. It translates to CASSLFLGQANYEQYF.

This clonotype was observed at least ten times. This chain joins TRBV5-1 and TRBJ2-3; D perhaps matches TRBD1 (5 bases). The ends were cut back, 2 bases at V and 0 bases at J, with 7 bases in the middle. Per germline, CDR1 SGHRS and CDR2 YFSETQ. The CDR3 totals 14 residues. The CDR3: CASSFDSSTDTQYF. CDR3 in DNA: TGCGCCAGCAGCTTCGACAGTAGCACAGATACGCAGTATTTT.

This clonotype showed up many times. This chain joins TRBV6-1 and TRBJ1-1; TRBD1 is a possible D gene (6 bases). The CDR3 contains 13 residues. Looked up from germline, CDR1 is MNHNS and CDR2 is SASEGT. V was pared by 5 bases and J by 1 base, with 8 bases between. CDR3 nucleotides: TGTGCCAGCAGTCCAGGGGAGAACACTGAAGCTTTCTTT. It specifies CASSPGENTEAFF.

This clonotype was picked up many times. J is TRBJ2-1 and V is TRBV11-2; TRBD1 is a possible D gene (6 bases). CDR3 length: 15 amino acids. Germline CDR1 reads SGHAT; CDR2 reads FQNNGV. Deletions cut 5 bases from V and 2 bases from J, with 13 bases between. CDR3 DNA: TGTGCCAGCAGCGCTCGCCGGGACACCTACAATGAGCAGTTCTTC. Its translation: CASSARRDTYNEQFF.

In this sample, this clonotype turned up many times. The rearrangement joins TRBV20-1 to TRBJ2-3, with D possibly TRBD2 on 5 matching bases. V lost 0 bases to trimming and J lost 8 bases, with 27 bases between them. Germline lookup yields CDR1 DFQATT and CDR2 SNEGSKA (reference sequence). There are 18 residues in the CDR3. The CDR3 here is CSARDSLDTATRYSTQYF. The CDR3, as DNA: TGCAGTGCTAGAGATTCCTTGGATACGGCCACTAGGTATAGTACGCAGTATTTT.

This clonotype was found once. The chain is built from TRBV29-1 and TRBJ2-1; tentative D call: TRBD2 (6 bases). The CDR3 is made up of 13 amino acids. Germline CDR1 and CDR2: SQVTM and ANQGSEA. V shed 3 bases and J shed 5 bases, with 11 bases lying between them. The CDR3 spells CSVEAGTDNEQFF. The CDR3 region has the DNA TGCAGCGTTGAGGCGGGAACCGACAATGAGCAGTTCTTC.

V is TRBV10-3 and J is TRBJ2-7, with 10 bases aligning to TRBD1. The germline V gene encodes CDR1 ENHRY and CDR2 SYGVKD. The CDR3 is 16 residues long. With V trimmed by 2 bases and J by 7 bases, 11 bases remained unmatched. DNA of the CDR3: TGTGCCATCAGTGAGAGTGAGGGACAGGGGTTCGGGGAGCAGTACTTC. This codes for CAISESEGQGFGEQYF.